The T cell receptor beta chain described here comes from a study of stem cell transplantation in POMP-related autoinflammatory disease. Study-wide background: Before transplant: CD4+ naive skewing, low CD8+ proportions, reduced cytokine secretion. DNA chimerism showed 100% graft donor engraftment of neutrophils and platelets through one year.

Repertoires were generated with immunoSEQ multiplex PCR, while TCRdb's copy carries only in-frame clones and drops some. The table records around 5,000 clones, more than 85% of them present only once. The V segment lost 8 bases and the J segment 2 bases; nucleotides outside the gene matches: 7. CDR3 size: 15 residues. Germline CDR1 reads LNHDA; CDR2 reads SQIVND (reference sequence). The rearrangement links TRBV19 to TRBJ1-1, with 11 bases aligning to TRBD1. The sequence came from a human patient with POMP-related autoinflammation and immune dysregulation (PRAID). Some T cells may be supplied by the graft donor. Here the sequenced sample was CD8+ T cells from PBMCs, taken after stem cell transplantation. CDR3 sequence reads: CASVRDRGSNTEAFF. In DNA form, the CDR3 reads TGTGCCAGTGTTAGGGACAGGGGGTCCAACACTGAAGCTTTCTTT.